The 27 T cell receptor beta chains given below trace back to one sample, sequenced in a study of T cell repertoires in cytomegalovirus infection. From the reads, TCRdb called clonotypes with MiXCR, one entry per CDR3 protein. The data show about 110,000 distinct CDR3 sequences, with 10% seen just once and approximately 33% held by the top ten. No cognate antigen is known for these TCRs. Sequencing used PBMCs, sequenced either directly or after in vitro stimulation (not recorded which). These receptor sequences come from a human donor in good health (CMV status not recorded). Some clones in this sample may be carry-over from other donors' samples.

The chain couples TRBV20-1 to TRBJ2-3; D tentatively fits TRBD1 or TRBD2 (6 bases each). V lost 1 base and J lost 8, with 19 bases in between. Germline V gene data show CDR1 as DFQATT and CDR2 as SNEGSKA (reference sequence). This CDR3 has 15 amino acids. The CDR3 region is CSARVMTGAPGTQYF. CDR3 nucleotides: TGCAGTGCTAGAGTCATGACGGGGGCCCCAGGTACGCAGTATTTT.

The chain uses TRBV3-1 and TRBJ2-1; D not certain. With 4 bases removed from V and 1 base from J, the gap between germline ends came to 11 bases. The CDR3 totals 15 residues. The germline gives CDR1 LGHDT, CDR2 YNNKEL (reference sequence). The CDR3 sequence is CASSPGRVSYNEQFF. The DNA for the CDR3 is TGTGCCAGCAGCCCCGGTAGGGTGTCCTACAATGAGCAGTTCTTC.

This rearrangement joins TRBV6-6 to TRBJ1-3; D is unclear. The CDR3 runs to 10 residues. Germline values: CDR1 MNHNY, CDR2 SVGAGI (reference sequence). For the CDR3, the DNA is TGTGCTGGAGGTCGGAACACCATATATTTT. Translated, it gives CAGGRNTIYF.

This clonotype appeared many times. The J gene is TRBJ2-1, the V gene TRBV19, with 10 bases matching TRBD1. The junction had 6 bases not matched to a gene; V was cut back by 5 bases and J by 5 bases. The CDR3 sequence is 15 residues long. Germline CDR1 is LNHDA and CDR2 is SQIVND (reference sequence). CDR3 sequence: CASSSGQGGHNEQFF. CDR3 sequence (DNA): TGTGCCAGTAGTTCCGGACAGGGGGGACACAATGAGCAGTTCTTC.

The sample holds many counts of this clonotype. This chain connects TRBV7-6 to TRBJ1-1, with D possibly TRBD1 on 6 matching bases. The CDR3 is 16 amino acids. V was shortened by 4 bases and J by 1 base, with 16 bases between the two germline ends. Germline CDR1 SGHVS, CDR2 FNYEAQ. This CDR3 reads CASSSPRGETNTEAFF. The CDR3 DNA is TGTGCCAGCAGCTCTCCAAGGGGGGAAACGAACACTGAAGCTTTCTTT.

Many counts were recorded for this clonotype. This rearrangement joins TRBV7-2 to TRBJ2-1; D is unresolved. This CDR3 is 15 amino acids long. CDR1 and CDR2 (germline): SGHTA, FQGNSA. V was clipped by 2 bases and J by 8 bases, with 16 bases between them. CDR3 amino acids: CASSLPRSLAYEQFF. CDR3 DNA sequence: TGTGCCAGCAGCTTACCTAGGAGCCTCGCGTATGAGCAGTTCTTC.

This clonotype has just a few counts. J is TRBJ2-5 and V is TRBV6-2 or TRBV6-3; TRBD2 might be the D (6 bases). V lost 2 bases to trimming and J lost 2 bases, with 6 bases between them. The CDR3 covers 13 residues. The germline CDR1 and CDR2 sequences are MNHEY and SVGEGT. CDR3 DNA: TGTGCCAGCAGTTACGCGGGGCAAGAGACCCAGTACTTC. Translating it yields CASSYAGQETQYF.

DNA of the CDR3: TGTGCCAGCAGCTTAGGGGGGCTCACGTCTGAGCAGTTCTTC. Protein sequence: CASSLGGLTSEQFF. The J gene is TRBJ2-1, the V gene TRBV11-2; D is perhaps TRBD1 (6 bases). This CDR3 has 14 residues. Trimming left V 1 base short and J 9 bases short, with 13 bases between. The germline V gene has CDR1 SGHAT and CDR2 FQNNGV. The variable domain in full, completed from reference TRBV11-2 and TRBJ2-1, reads EAGVAQSPRYKIIEKRQSVAFWCNPISGHATLYWYQQILGQGPKLLIQFQNNGVVDDSQLPKDRFSAERLKGVDSTLKIQPAKLEDSAVYLCASSLGGLTSEQFFGPGTRLTVL.

The gene calls are TRBV4-1 and TRBJ2-5, with D possibly being TRBD1 (6 bases). Deletions cut 2 bases from V and 5 bases from J, with 18 bases between. CDR1 is MGHRA, CDR2 YSYEKL, per germline. The CDR3 extends over 16 amino acids. The DNA of the CDR3 is TGCGCCAGCAGCCAAAATGGTGCAGGGGTGTTGGAGACCCAGTACTTC. This codes for CASSQNGAGVLETQYF.

Many counts were recorded for this clonotype. The chain employs TRBV12-3 or TRBV12-4 and TRBJ1-2; D perhaps matches TRBD1 (5 bases). The CDR3 loop spans 14 amino acids. V was pared by 3 bases and J by 4 bases, with 12 bases between. The CDR3 reads CASSFSQGRYGYTF. For the CDR3, the DNA is TGTGCCAGCAGTTTTTCCCAGGGACGCTATGGCTACACCTTC.

This chain connects TRBV27 to TRBJ1-5, with D possibly matching TRBD1 (6 bases). Trimming took off 8 bases at V and 3 bases at J, with 17 bases between the two ends. Per the germline V gene, CDR1 is MNHEY and CDR2 is SMNVEV (reference sequence). The CDR3 covers 15 residues. CDR3 in DNA: TGTGCCAGCCGGCCCTCCGGACAGAACAATCAGCCCCAGCATTTT. It translates to CASRPSGQNNQPQHF.

This clonotype was detected ten times or more. This chain links TRBV7-2 with TRBJ2-5; D remains unclear. The V end was cut by 1 base, the J end by 1 base, with 7 bases between. CDR3 length: 14 amino acids. Germline V gives CDR1 SGHTA, CDR2 FQGNSA. The CDR3: CASSLGVSQETQYF. The CDR3 bases are TGTGCCAGCAGCTTAGGGGTCAGCCAAGAGACCCAGTACTTC.

The table lists this clonotype with a count of one. This rearrangement joins TRBV7-4 to TRBJ1-3; possible D gene TRBD1, 5 bases. Germline lookup yields CDR1 SGHVT and CDR2 SQSDAQ. V was cut by 2 bases and J by 0 bases, with 14 bases left in between. The CDR3 contains 17 residues. CDR3 DNA sequence: TGTGCCAGCAGCTTAAAAGGAGGGGCCGCCTCTGGAAACACCATATATTTT. Its translation is CASSLKGGAASGNTIYF.

The genes are TRBV5-4 and TRBJ2-1; 11 bases align to TRBD2. The CDR3 has 15 residues. CDR1 is SGHNT and CDR2 is YYREEE in the germline V gene (reference sequence). The J segment lost 6 bases and the V segment lost 3 bases, leaving 5 bases of the junction unmatched. CDR3 coding DNA: TGTGCCAGCAGCTCGGCGGGACTAGCGGCCAATGAGCAGTTCTTC. It codes for CASSSAGLAANEQFF.

V is TRBV15 and J is TRBJ1-2; D is uncertain. Germline CDR1 reads LNHNV; CDR2 reads YYDKDF (reference sequence). Between the trimmed V and J ends, which lost 3 bases and 7 bases, there was a span of 24 bases. The CDR3 is 17 residues long. The CDR3 DNA reads TGTGCCACCAGCAGCGCCCCGCTCCTGACTGGTCGGGGTGGCTACACCTTC. Its protein product is CATSSAPLLTGRGGYTF.

This clonotype was counted between two and nine times. The chain combines TRBV6-1 with TRBJ2-2; D possibly corresponds to TRBD1 (5 bases). Trimming removed 7 bases at V and 3 bases at J, with 15 bases between. Germline CDR1 and CDR2: MNHNS and SASEGT. CDR3 size: 15 residues. CDR3 amino acids: CASTSNRIYTGELFF. The CDR3 DNA is TGTGCCAGCACTTCGAACAGGATTTACACCGGGGAGCTGTTTTTT.

This clonotype was seen a handful of times. The CDR3 nucleotides read TGCAGCGTTCGGAGACAGGGAAACACTGAAGCTTTCTTT. Its translation: CSVRRQGNTEAFF. The chain couples TRBV29-1 to TRBJ1-1; TRBD1 agrees at 7 bases. The V and J ends lost 5 bases and 2 bases, in that order; junction bases with no gene match: 5. The CDR3 spans 13 residues. CDR1 and CDR2 from the germline V gene are SQVTM and ANQGSEA.

Only a few counts were recorded for this clonotype. The chain recombines TRBV4-1 with TRBJ2-5; 11 nucleotides match TRBD2. The length of the CDR3 is 16 residues. Germline V lookup: CDR1 MGHRA, CDR2 YSYEKL. V dropped 1 base and J dropped 0; count of bases not matched to a gene: 1. The CDR3 spells CASSQGGLADQETQYF. The CDR3 nucleotides are TGCGCCAGCAGCCAAGGGGGACTAGCGGACCAAGAGACCCAGTACTTC.

Many counts were recorded for this clonotype. The chain joins TRBV7-2 to TRBJ2-1; a weak D match, TRBD1 (5 bases). V dropped 4 bases and J dropped 5 bases, with 12 bases sitting between them. The CDR3 loop spans 14 amino acids. CDR1 is SGHTA, CDR2 FQGNSA, per germline. CDR3 sequence: CASSSYTRDNEQFF. The DNA of the CDR3 is TGTGCCAGCAGCTCTTACACCAGGGACAATGAGCAGTTCTTC.

Concerning this clonotype itself: One junction end disagrees with the germline gene, perhaps due to a read error. The rearrangement links TRBV25-1 to TRBJ1-5; TRBD1 matches 9 bases. The CDR3 is 17 amino acids. CDR1 MGHDK and CDR2 SYGVNS come from the germline V gene. The CDR3 DNA reads as TGTGCCAGCAGAAGATTCCGGGACAGGGTTAGCAATCAGCCCAAGCATTTT. This encodes CASRRFRDRVSNQPKHF.

This clonotype was seen many times. J is TRBJ1-1 and V is TRBV7-3, with 10 positions matching TRBD1. The CDR3 covers 15 residues. With 4 bases clipped from V and 4 bases from J, the junction kept 6 bases outside the gene matches. The germline V gene has CDR1 SGHTA and CDR2 FQGTGA. The DNA for the CDR3 is TGTGCCAGCAGCTCCCGGGACAGGGGAGGCACTGAAGCTTTCTTT. Protein sequence: CASSSRDRGGTEAFF.

At least ten counts were recorded for this clonotype. The chain combines TRBV20-1 with TRBJ2-1; D is undetermined. Between the trimmed V and J ends, which lost 1 base and 9 bases, there was a span of 16 bases. The germline V gene has CDR1 DFQATT and CDR2 SNEGSKA (reference sequence). The length of the CDR3 is 14 residues. CDR3 amino acids: CSARGPPSDREQFF. DNA of the CDR3: TGCAGTGCTAGAGGCCCCCCAAGTGACCGTGAGCAGTTCTTC.

This clonotype was counted ten times or more. The chain is built from TRBV7-8 and TRBJ1-2; D is ambiguous. The CDR3 has 13 residues. In germline, CDR1 is SGHVS, CDR2 FQNEAQ. Trimming shortened V by 4 bases and J by 6 bases, and 12 bases separated the two germline ends. CDR3 amino acids: CASSSHRSDGYTF. Here the CDR3 DNA reads TGTGCCAGCAGCTCCCATCGGTCGGATGGCTACACCTTC.

Worth noting for this clonotype: A much larger clone differs by one base, so this may be a read error. J is TRBJ2-1 and V is TRBV7-2; D not resolved. The CDR3 runs 14 residues. Germline loops: CDR1 SGHTA, CDR2 FQGNSA. The CDR3 spells CANSTPSSYNEQFF. The CDR3 coding sequence is TGTGCCAACAGCACGCCGAGCTCCTACAATGAGCAGTTCTTC.

This clonotype was counted many times. The chain joins TRBV7-9 to TRBJ1-4; 8 nucleotides match TRBD1. CDR3 length equals 14 residues. The trim removed 3 bases at V and 7 bases at J, leaving 4 bases unmatched. In germline, CDR1 is SEHNR, CDR2 FQNEAQ (reference sequence). The CDR3 coding sequence is TGTGCCAGCAGCTTTGGACAGGGAACTGAAAAACTGTTTTTT. It codes for CASSFGQGTEKLFF. The complete variable domain, with remaining parts taken from reference TRBV7-9 and TRBJ1-4, reads DTGVSQNPRHKITKRGQNVTFRCDPISEHNRLYWYRQTLGQGPEFLTYFQNEAQLEKSRLLSDRFSAERPKGSFSTLEIQRTEQGDSAMYLCASSFGQGTEKLFFGSGTQLSVL.

This clonotype was seen many times. The chain recombines TRBV6-5 with TRBJ1-2; D may be TRBD1 (5 bases). This CDR3 comprises 15 residues. CDR1 is MNHEY, CDR2 SVGAGI, per germline. V lost 4 bases to trimming and J lost 2 bases, with 14 bases between them. CDR3 in DNA: TGTGCCAGCAGTTTCTCGGCCAGGGAAAACTATGGCTACACCTTC. Protein product: CASSFSARENYGYTF.

This clonotype was seen ten or more times. The chain links TRBV7-2 to TRBJ2-1; 8 bases fit TRBD2. In germline, CDR1 is SGHTA, CDR2 FQGNSA. With 5 bases clipped from V and 7 bases from J, the junction kept 13 bases outside the gene matches. There are 16 residues in the CDR3. Here the CDR3 DNA reads TGTGCCAGCAGCCCCCTAGCGGGCGTACCTACAAATGAGCAGTTCTTC. Protein: CASSPLAGVPTNEQFF. Full variable domain (remainder filled in from reference TRBV7-2 and TRBJ2-1): GAGVSQSPSNKVTEKGKDVELRCDPISGHTALYWYRQSLGQGLEFLIYFQGNSAPDKSGLPSDRFSAERTGGSVSTLTIQRTQQEDSAVYLCASSPLAGVPTNEQFFGPGTRLTVL.